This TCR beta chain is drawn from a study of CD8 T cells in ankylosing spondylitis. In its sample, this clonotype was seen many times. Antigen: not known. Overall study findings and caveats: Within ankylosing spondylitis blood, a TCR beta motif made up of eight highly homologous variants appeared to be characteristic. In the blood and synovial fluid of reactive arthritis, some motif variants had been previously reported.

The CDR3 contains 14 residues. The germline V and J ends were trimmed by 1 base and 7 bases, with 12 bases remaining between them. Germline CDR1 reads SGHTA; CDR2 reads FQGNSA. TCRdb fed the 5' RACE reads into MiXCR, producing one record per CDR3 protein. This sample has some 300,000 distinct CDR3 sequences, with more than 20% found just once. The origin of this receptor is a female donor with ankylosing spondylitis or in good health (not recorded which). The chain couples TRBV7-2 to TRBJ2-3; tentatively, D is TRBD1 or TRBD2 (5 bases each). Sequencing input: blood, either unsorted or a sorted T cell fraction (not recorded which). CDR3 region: CASSLGRDQHTQYF. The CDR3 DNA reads TGTGCCAGCAGCTTAGGCCGGGACCAACATACGCAGTATTTT.